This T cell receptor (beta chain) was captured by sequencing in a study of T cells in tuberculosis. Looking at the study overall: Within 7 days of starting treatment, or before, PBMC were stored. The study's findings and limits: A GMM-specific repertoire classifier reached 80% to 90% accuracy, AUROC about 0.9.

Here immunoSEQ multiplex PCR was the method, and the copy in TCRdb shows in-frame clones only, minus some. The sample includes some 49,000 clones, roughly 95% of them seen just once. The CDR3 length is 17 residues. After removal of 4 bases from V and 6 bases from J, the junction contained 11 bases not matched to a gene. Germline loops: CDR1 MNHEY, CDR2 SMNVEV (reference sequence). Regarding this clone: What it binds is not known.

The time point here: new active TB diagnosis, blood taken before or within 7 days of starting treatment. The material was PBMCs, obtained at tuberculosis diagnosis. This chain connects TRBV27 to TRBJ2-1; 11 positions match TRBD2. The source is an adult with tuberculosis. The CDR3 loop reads CASSSLPLAGGINEQFF. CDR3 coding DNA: TGTGCCAGCAGTTCGCTCCCGCTAGCGGGAGGAATCAATGAGCAGTTCTTC.